Sequencing of this T cell receptor (beta chain) was carried out in a study of T cell repertoires in cytomegalovirus infection. This clonotype was observed at least ten times. V lost 5 bases, J lost 6 bases, and 10 bases lay in between. The V gene's germline CDR1 is MNHEY and CDR2 SVGAGI. This CDR3 has 13 amino acids. Each CDR3 protein is one row after TCRdb ran MiXCR on the reads. The sample has approximately 500,000 distinct CDR3 sequences, 16% seen once; the top ten hold 20% to 30%. This clonotype originated in a human donor in good health (CMV status not recorded). Some clones in this sample may be carry-over from other donors' samples. The sequenced sample was CD8+ T cells from PBMCs. The rearrangement joins TRBV6-5 to TRBJ2-2; D not resolved. As DNA, the CDR3 is TGTGCCAGCAGTAACCAAGTGCCCGGGGAGCTGTTTTTT. It translates to CASSNQVPGELFF.